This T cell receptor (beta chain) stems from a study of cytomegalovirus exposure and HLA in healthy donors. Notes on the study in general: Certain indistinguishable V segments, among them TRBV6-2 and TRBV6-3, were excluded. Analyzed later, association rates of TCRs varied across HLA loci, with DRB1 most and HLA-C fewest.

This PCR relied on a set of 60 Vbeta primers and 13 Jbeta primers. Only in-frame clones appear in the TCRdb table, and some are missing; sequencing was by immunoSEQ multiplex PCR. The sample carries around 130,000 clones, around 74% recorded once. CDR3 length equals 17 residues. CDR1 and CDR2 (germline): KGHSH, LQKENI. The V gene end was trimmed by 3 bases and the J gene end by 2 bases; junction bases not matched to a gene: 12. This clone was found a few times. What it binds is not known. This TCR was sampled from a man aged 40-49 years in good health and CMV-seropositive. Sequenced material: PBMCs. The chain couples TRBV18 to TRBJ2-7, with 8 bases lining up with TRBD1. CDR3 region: CASSPGLGQGIPYEQYF. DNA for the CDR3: TGTGCCAGCTCACCGGGCCTTGGACAGGGAATCCCCTACGAGCAGTACTTC.